The 7 T cell receptor beta chains below all came from one sample that was sequenced in a study of molecular identifiers for immune sequencing clone quantification. TCRdb re-called the PCR reads through MiXCR, storing one row per CDR3 protein. The profile shows approximately 320,000 distinct CDR3 sequences, roughly a quarter of them singletons. What was sequenced was naive CD8+ T cells from blood, with Jurkat cell RNA spiked in. Subset in this sample: FACS-sorted CD8+CD4-CCR7+CD45RA+ naive T cells. All receptors come from a human donor in good health. Some libraries in this study had Jurkat cell RNA spiked in.

The rearrangement joins TRBV6-2 or TRBV6-3 to TRBJ2-3, with 9 nucleotides matching TRBD1. This CDR3 comprises 15 residues. With 10 bases clipped from V and 2 bases from J, the junction kept 10 bases outside the gene matches. Per germline, CDR1 MNHEY and CDR2 SVGEGT. The CDR3 here is CATLGDRAHTDTQYF. As DNA, the CDR3 is TGTGCCACCCTGGGGGACAGGGCGCACACAGATACGCAGTATTTT.

This clonotype was detected a few times. This chain joins TRBV7-8 and TRBJ2-7; no clear D. CDR3 length: 14 residues. Germline V CDR1 and CDR2: SGHVS, FQNEAQ. The V end lost 5 bases, the J end lost 3 bases, and 14 bases lay between the germline ends. CDR3 sequence: CASSARPQIYEQYF. In nucleotides, the CDR3 is TGTGCCAGCAGCGCAAGACCTCAGATCTACGAGCAGTACTTC.

The table lists this clonotype with a few counts. The rearrangement links TRBV4-2 to TRBJ1-1; D remains ambiguous. This CDR3 is 17 amino acids long. V was trimmed by 1 base and J by 1 base, leaving 16 bases between them. Germline assignment: CDR1 LGHNA and CDR2 YNFKEQ. The CDR3 region is CASSQVSPISGNTEAFF. In nucleotides, the CDR3 is TGTGCCAGCAGCCAAGTCTCACCAATTAGCGGGAACACTGAAGCTTTCTTT.

This clonotype was seen ten or more times. The chain combines TRBV4-3 with TRBJ2-3; D call uncertain. This CDR3 is built from 13 residues. The germline V gene has CDR1 LGHNA and CDR2 YSLEER. V lost 0 bases and J lost 4, with 5 bases in between. Written as DNA, the CDR3 is TGCGCCAGCAGCCAAGATTGGGCAGATACGCAGTATTTT. Its translation is CASSQDWADTQYF.

This clonotype was recorded a few times. The chain has TRBV6-2 or TRBV6-3 and TRBJ2-3, with D perhaps TRBD1 (6 bases). V was trimmed by 1 base and J by 6 bases, leaving 8 bases between them. The length of the CDR3 is 13 residues. In germline, CDR1 is MNHEY, CDR2 SVGEGT. Here the CDR3 reads CASSYFTGDTQYF. The CDR3 bases are TGTGCCAGCAGTTACTTCACAGGGGATACGCAGTATTTT.

This clonotype was recorded at least ten times. V and J are TRBV29-1 and TRBJ1-1; 9 bases agree with TRBD1. Looked up from germline, CDR1 is SQVTM and CDR2 is ANQGSEA. V shed 0 bases and J 6 bases; nucleotides not matched to a gene: 5. CDR3 length: 14 residues. The CDR3 spells CSVEEGTGIAEAFF. The CDR3 DNA is TGCAGCGTTGAAGAAGGGACAGGGATCGCTGAAGCTTTCTTT.

A word on this clonotype: A much larger clone differs from this one at a single base, so this may be a read error. The chain joins TRBV7-2 to TRBJ2-3; D unclear. TRBJ1-5 matches the DNA end more closely, so the J call is doubtful. Germline V lookup: CDR1 SGHTA, CDR2 FQGNSA. The length of the CDR3 is 15 residues. CDR3 sequence reads: CASSSFGYSTDTQHF. DNA of the CDR3: TGTGCCAGCAGCTCCTTCGGGTATAGCACAGATACGCAGCATTTT.